This entry describes one T cell receptor (beta chain). These data come from a study of shared clonotypes between healthy human individuals. Repertoires were generated with immunoSEQ multiplex PCR, while TCRdb's copy carries only in-frame clones and drops some. The sample holds about 2 million clones, roughly 94% seen once. Germline V gives CDR1 SGHRS, CDR2 YFSETQ. Trimming cost V 4 bases and J 7 bases, with 13 bases left between them. The CDR3 contains 13 residues. The sequence was collected from a man between 18 and 29 years old in good health. The chain carries TRBV5-1 and TRBJ2-3; D is undetermined. Specimen: naive CD4+ T cells sorted from blood. Subset given: CD45RA+ positively selected. In nucleotides, the CDR3 is TGCGCCAGCAGCCTCCGACTGGAAAATACGCAGTATTTT. This sequence encodes CASSLRLENTQYF.